These 13 T cell receptor beta chains were sequenced from one sample in a study of T cells in severe cutaneous drug reactions. Bulk and single-cell libraries used iRepertoire multiplex PCR with TCR subtype-specific primers. From the multiplex PCR reads, TCRdb lists one entry per CDR3 protein and no DNA. This sample's table has under 5,000 distinct CDR3 sequences. The donors had carbamazepine-induced Stevens-Johnson syndrome or toxic epidermal necrolysis. Source material: PBMCs. These receptors all come from a human donor with Stevens-Johnson syndrome, a severe cutaneous drug reaction.

This rearrangement joins TRBV9 to TRBJ1-1; TCRdb's D call, TRBD1, is unchecked because there is no DNA. The CDR3 is 16 amino acids. Germline CDR1 reads SGDLS; CDR2 reads YYNGEE. CDR3 amino acids: CASSRRRGVKNTEAFF.

The gene calls are TRBV10-3 and TRBJ2-5; TCRdb's D gene call, TRBD2, goes unchecked for lack of DNA. Germline V gene data show CDR1 as ENHRY and CDR2 as SYGVKD. The CDR3 loop spans 15 amino acids. CDR3 sequence reads: CAIAGLAGGQETQYF.

V gene TRBV15 combines with J gene TRBJ2-1; lacking DNA, the TRBD2 call made by TCRdb goes unchecked. CDR1 and CDR2 (germline): LNHNV, YYDKDF (reference sequence). This CDR3 spans 16 amino acids. Here the CDR3 reads CATSREIAGVYNEQFF.

This sequence joins TRBV19 and TRBJ2-4; lacking DNA, the TRBD1 call made by TCRdb goes unchecked. The CDR3 runs to 17 residues. Germline-derived CDR1 and CDR2 are LNHDA and SQIVND (reference sequence). The CDR3 loop reads CASSTRGLSWGKNIQYF.

The chain couples TRBV19 to TRBJ2-1. Germline V CDR1 and CDR2: LNHDA, SQIVND (reference sequence). The CDR3 runs to 14 residues. CDR3 loop: CASSRVASNHEQFF.

The chain joins TRBV18 to TRBJ2-5. Germline V gene data show CDR1 as KGHSH and CDR2 as LQKENI. This CDR3 has 13 amino acids. CDR3 amino acids: CASSPTRQETQYF.

V usage is TRBV20-1 and J usage is TRBJ2-7. There are 13 residues in the CDR3. Germline assignment: CDR1 DFQATT and CDR2 SNEGSKA (reference sequence). CDR3 loop: CSARDSTSYEQYF.

The chain joins TRBV5-5 to TRBJ2-5; the D call of TRBD1 rests on TCRdb alone, since no DNA is present to check it. This CDR3 has 16 residues. The germline V gene has CDR1 SGHKS and CDR2 YYEKEE (reference sequence). CDR3 loop: CASRIRQGARQETQYF.

The rearrangement uses TRBV20-1 and TRBJ2-1; TCRdb calls TRBD2, which cannot be checked without DNA. This CDR3 spans 14 amino acids. Germline-derived CDR1 and CDR2 are DFQATT and SNEGSKA (reference sequence). CDR3 sequence reads: CSARTSGSWDEQFF.

V gene TRBV7-9 combines with J gene TRBJ2-1; no DNA is available, so the TRBD2 call from TCRdb remains unchecked. Germline V CDR1 and CDR2: SEHNR, FQNEAQ (reference sequence). The CDR3 is 16 amino acids. The CDR3 region is CASSLSSGKGLDEQFF.

The chain recombines TRBV27 with TRBJ2-7; the TRBD1 assignment by TCRdb is unverifiable without DNA. The CDR3 consists of 14 residues. The germline gives CDR1 MNHEY, CDR2 SMNVEV (reference sequence). CDR3 sequence reads: CASSSGGIAYEQYF.

The CDR3 loop reads CASSPLTPDREGVTEAFF. The chain has TRBV7-3 and TRBJ1-1; TCRdb selects TRBD1, and the lack of DNA leaves this call unchecked. This CDR3 is 18 amino acids long. Germline CDR1 and CDR2: SGHTA and FQGTGA.

The chain combines TRBV29-1 with TRBJ2-7. Germline lookup yields CDR1 SQVTM and CDR2 ANQGSEA. CDR3 size: 12 residues. CDR3 sequence: CSVDLGSYEQYF.